The entry below describes one T cell receptor (beta chain). The data were obtained in a study of CD8+ T cells in alopecia areata. cDNA prepared by RNA extraction and subsequent reverse transcription served as the template for sequencing. The method was immunoSEQ multiplex PCR; TCRdb's version includes in-frame clones alone and lacks a portion of them. The sample carries approximately 200,000 clones, 55% to 70% recorded once. Treatment of the sample: oral pan-JAK inhibitor, 5-10 mg twice daily. Trimming took off 0 bases at V and 3 bases at J, with 5 bases between the two ends. The CDR3 is 13 amino acids. The germline gives CDR1 MNHEY, CDR2 SVGAGI.

This clonotype was sampled from a human donor with alopecia areata. The chain joins TRBV6-5 to TRBJ1-1; no clear D gene. The sequencing here drew on CD4+ T cells sorted from blood, taken at week 24, from a patient treated with tofacitinib. The CDR3 DNA reads as TGTGCCAGCAGTTACTCGGCGGACACTGAAGCTTTCTTT. Translation gives CASSYSADTEAFF.